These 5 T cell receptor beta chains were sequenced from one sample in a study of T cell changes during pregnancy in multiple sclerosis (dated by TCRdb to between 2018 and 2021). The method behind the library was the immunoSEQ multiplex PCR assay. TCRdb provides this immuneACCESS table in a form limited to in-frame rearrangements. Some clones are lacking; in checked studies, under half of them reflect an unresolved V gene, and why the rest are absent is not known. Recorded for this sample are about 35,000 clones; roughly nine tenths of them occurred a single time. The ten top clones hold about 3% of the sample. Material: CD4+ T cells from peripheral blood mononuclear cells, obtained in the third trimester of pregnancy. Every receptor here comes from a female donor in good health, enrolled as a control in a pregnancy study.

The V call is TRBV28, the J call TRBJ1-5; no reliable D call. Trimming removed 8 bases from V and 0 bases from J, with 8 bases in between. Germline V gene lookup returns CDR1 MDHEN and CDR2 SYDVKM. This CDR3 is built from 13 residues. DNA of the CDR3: TGTGCCAGCTACCGGGATAGCAATCAGCCCCAGCATTTT. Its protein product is CASYRDSNQPQHF.

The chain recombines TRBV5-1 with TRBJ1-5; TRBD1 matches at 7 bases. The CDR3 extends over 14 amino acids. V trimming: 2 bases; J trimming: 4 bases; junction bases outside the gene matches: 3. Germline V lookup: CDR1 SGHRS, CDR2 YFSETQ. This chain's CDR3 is CASSLGQENQPQHF. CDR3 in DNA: TGCGCCAGCAGCTTAGGACAGGAGAATCAGCCCCAGCATTTT.

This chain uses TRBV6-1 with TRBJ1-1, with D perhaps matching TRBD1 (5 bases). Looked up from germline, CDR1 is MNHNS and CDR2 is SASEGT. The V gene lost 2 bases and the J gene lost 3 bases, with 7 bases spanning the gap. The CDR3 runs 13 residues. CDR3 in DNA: TGTGCCAGCAGTGAATGGGGGGACACTGAAGCTTTCTTT. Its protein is CASSEWGDTEAFF.

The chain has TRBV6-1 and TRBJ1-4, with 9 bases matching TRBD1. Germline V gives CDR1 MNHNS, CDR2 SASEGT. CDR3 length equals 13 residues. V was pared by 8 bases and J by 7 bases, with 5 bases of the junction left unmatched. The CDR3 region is CASRDRASEKLFF. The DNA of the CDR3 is TGTGCCAGCCGGGACAGGGCCAGTGAAAAACTGTTTTTT.

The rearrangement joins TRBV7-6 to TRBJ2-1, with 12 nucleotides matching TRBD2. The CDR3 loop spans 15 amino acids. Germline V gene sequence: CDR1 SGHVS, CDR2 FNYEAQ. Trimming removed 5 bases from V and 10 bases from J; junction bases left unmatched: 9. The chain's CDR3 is CASSLRLAGVGEQFF. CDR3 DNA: TGTGCCAGCAGCCTTCGACTAGCGGGAGTGGGGGAGCAGTTCTTC.